Each of the 11 T cell receptor beta chains below was sequenced from the same sample in a study of tumor and adjacent non-tumor tissue in lung cancer. This sample's RNA came from whole unsorted tissue. This non-tumor lung sample came from over 3 cm beyond the tumor edge. TCRbeta libraries were built with three rounds of nested PCR, modified from ARM-PCR. TCRdb used MiXCR to reprocess the multiplex PCR reads, holding one entry per CDR3 protein. The table lists approximately 100,000 distinct CDR3 sequences, about 62% of them singletons, with 15% to 20% in the top ten. Sequenced: distant non-tumor lung tissue. The source of these receptors is a man younger than 40 with non-small cell lung cancer.

Concerning this clonotype itself: An end of the junction does not agree with germline; a read error may underlie this. The chain uses TRBV13 and TRBJ2-3, with D hard to call. The CDR3 covers 17 residues. CDR1 and CDR2 from the germline V gene are PRHDT and FYEKMQ (reference sequence). The CDR3 DNA sequence: TGTGCCAGCACCCCTCCCCGAGCCCTACTCGACACAGATACGCACTATTTT. It encodes CASTPPRALLDTDTHYF.

Worth noting for this clonotype: A junction end diverges from the germline sequence, so it may reflect a read error. The rearrangement links TRBV7-9 to TRBJ1-6; D is perhaps TRBD1 (5 bases). The CDR3 has 17 residues. Germline V gives CDR1 SEHNR, CDR2 FQNEAQ (reference sequence). This CDR3 is CASSLVAGSSYNSPFHF. CDR3 in DNA: TGTGCCAGCAGCTTAGTGGCAGGGAGCTCCTATAATTCACCCTTCCACTTT.

In its sample, this clonotype was seen a few times. A read error may explain this, as a much larger clone is one base away. The rearrangement joins TRBV12-3 or TRBV12-4 to TRBJ1-1, with unresolved D. The CDR3 runs 13 residues. The CDR3 DNA sequence: TGTACCAGCAGTCCCCGTGGGTACACTGAAGCTTTCTTT. Translating gives CTSSPRGYTEAFF.

The chain links TRBV6-4 to TRBJ2-2, with 9 bases that match TRBD2. The germline V gene has CDR1 MRHNA and CDR2 SNTAGT. This CDR3 has 15 residues. V lost 0 bases and J lost 4; bases outside the gene matches: 0. The CDR3 DNA sequence: TGTGCCAGCAGTGACTCTAGCGGGAGCACCGGGGAGCTGTTTTTT. Translating gives CASSDSSGSTGELFF.

This clonotype was seen a few times. CDR3 loop: CAWSVLREKLFF. The CDR3, as DNA: TGTGCCTGGAGTGTACTGCGTGAAAAACTGTTTTTT. The V call is TRBV30, the J call TRBJ1-4; D is uncertain. The germline V gene has CDR1 GTSNPN and CDR2 SVGIG (reference sequence). V shed 0 bases and J shed 7 bases, with 6 bases lying between them. There are 12 residues in the CDR3.

Regarding this clonotype: Here the CDR3 omits its conserved ending phenylalanine or tryptophan, so a read error is the likely source. The chain uses TRBV6-2 or TRBV6-3 and TRBJ2-3, with unresolved D. The V gene's germline CDR1 is MNHEY and CDR2 SVGEGT. There are 15 residues in the CDR3. CDR3 region: CARSYGESSTDTQYV. Here the CDR3 DNA reads TGTGCCAGGAGTTATGGAGAATCTAGCACAGATACGCAGTATGTT.

For this clonotype: This CDR3 fails to terminate in the conserved phenylalanine or tryptophan, so it likely reflects a read error. The chain couples TRBV7-8 to TRBJ2-2, with 7 bases matching TRBD2. This CDR3 comprises 14 residues. The germline CDR1 and CDR2 sequences are SGHVS and FQNEAQ. V lost 6 bases, J lost 0 bases, and 1 base stayed unmatched. This CDR3 is CASRLATNTGELFL. The CDR3 bases are TGTGCCAGCAGACTAGCGACGAACACCGGGGAGCTGTTTTTA.

With respect to this clonotype: One base away lies a much larger clone, so this may be a sequencing read error. The genes are TRBV4-3 and TRBJ2-1, with D possibly matching TRBD2 (5 bases). This CDR3 spans 13 amino acids. Germline V gene sequence: CDR1 LGHNA, CDR2 YSLEER. The CDR3: CDSSQDLWNEQFF. The DNA for the CDR3 is TGCGACAGCAGCCAGGACTTGTGGAATGAGCAGTTCTTC.

As regards this clonotype: Just one base apart from a much larger clone, this may be a read error. The rearrangement joins TRBV6-1 to TRBJ1-6, with D perhaps matching TRBD1 (6 bases). The CDR3 spans 15 residues. Looked up from germline, CDR1 is MNHNS and CDR2 is SASEGT. V lost 1 base, J lost 11 bases, and 15 bases lay in between. The CDR3 is CASSEEEGGNPPLHF. DNA of the CDR3: TGTGCCAGCAGTGAAGAAGAGGGGGGGAATCCACCCCTCCACTTT.

Within the sample, this clonotype is medium-sized. CDR3 DNA sequence: TGTGCCAGCAGTCCTACAGGGACTAGCGGGACCGGGGAGCTGTTTTTT. This encodes CASSPTGTSGTGELFF. The J gene is TRBJ2-2, the V gene TRBV12-3 or TRBV12-4; 12 bases map to TRBD2. The V gene end was trimmed by 5 bases and the J gene end by 5 bases; junction bases not matched to a gene: 6. The CDR3 extends over 16 amino acids.

For this clonotype: This is likely a read error, given that the CDR3 carries no conserved phenylalanine or tryptophan at its end. The chain is built from TRBV20-1 and TRBJ2-1, with TRBD2 matching 9 bases. Germline V CDR1 and CDR2: DFQATT, SNEGSKA (reference sequence). The CDR3 is made up of 16 amino acids. The CDR3 is CNARDQRAGGSHEQFV. As DNA, the CDR3 is TGCAATGCTAGAGATCAGCGAGCGGGGGGCAGCCATGAGCAGTTCGTC.